The sequence of this TCR beta chain was determined in a study of TIL therapy for anti-PD-1-resistant metastatic lung cancer. Whole-study context: Tumors carried a median 1.5 non-synonymous mutations per megabase.

Time point in this sample: pre-treatment sample, taken before nivolumab and TIL therapy. Enrollment ran from 2017 to early 2020. Points on this clone: No antigen is known for it.

Overall study results and limits: After infusion, TIL clonotypes partly replaced peripheral T cells and declined over months.

This was the immunoSEQ v3 assay. Each library reached 1.5 million to 2.5 million read pairs, or 5-6 million at deep level. Measured with immunoSEQ multiplex PCR; TCRdb has only the in-frame clones, and not every one. The sample consists of 45,000 to 75,000 clones, around 86% of them appearing once. The CDR3 totals 12 residues. The germline CDR1 and CDR2 sequences are GTSNPN and SVGIG (reference sequence). V lost 2 bases and J 4 bases, leaving 9 bases between the germline ends. This TCR derives from a person between 30 and 80 years old with non-small cell lung cancer. The sequencing here drew on blood, taken at baseline. The rearrangement links TRBV30 to TRBJ2-7; possible D gene TRBD1, 6 bases. Here the CDR3 reads CAWSLQGYEQYF. The CDR3 DNA reads TGTGCCTGGAGTCTTCAGGGGTACGAGCAGTACTTC.